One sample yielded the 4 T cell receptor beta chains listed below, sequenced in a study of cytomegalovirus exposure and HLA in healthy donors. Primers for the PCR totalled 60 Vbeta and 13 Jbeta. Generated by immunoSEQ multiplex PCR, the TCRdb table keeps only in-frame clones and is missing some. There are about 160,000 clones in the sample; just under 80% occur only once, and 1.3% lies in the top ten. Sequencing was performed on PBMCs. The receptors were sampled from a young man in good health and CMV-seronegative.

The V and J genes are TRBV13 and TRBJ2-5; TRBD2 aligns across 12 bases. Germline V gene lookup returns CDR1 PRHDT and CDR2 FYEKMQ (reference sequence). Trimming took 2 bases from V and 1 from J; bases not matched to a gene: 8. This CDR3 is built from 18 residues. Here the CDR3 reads CASSLRLAGVGGQETQYF. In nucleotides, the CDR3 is TGTGCCAGCAGCTTAAGACTAGCGGGAGTAGGTGGCCAAGAGACCCAGTACTTC. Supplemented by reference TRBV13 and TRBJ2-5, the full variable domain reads AAGVIQSPRHLIKEKRETATLKCYPIPRHDTVYWYQQGPGQDPQFLISFYEKMQSDKGSIPDRFSAQQFSDYHSELNMSSLELGDSALYFCASSLRLAGVGGQETQYFGPGTRLLVL.

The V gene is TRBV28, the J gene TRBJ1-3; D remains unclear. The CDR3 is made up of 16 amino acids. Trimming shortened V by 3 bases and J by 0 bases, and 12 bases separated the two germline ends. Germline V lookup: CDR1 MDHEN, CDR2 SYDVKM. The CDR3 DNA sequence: TGTGCCAGCAGTTTCGTTGCCGCAGGCTCTGGAAACACCATATATTTT. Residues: CASSFVAAGSGNTIYF.

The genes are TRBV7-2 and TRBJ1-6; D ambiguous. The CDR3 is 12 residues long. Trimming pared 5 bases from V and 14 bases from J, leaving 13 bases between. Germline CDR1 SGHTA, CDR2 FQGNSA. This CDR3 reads CASSPMRETLHF. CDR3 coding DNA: TGTGCCAGCAGCCCCATGAGGGAAACCCTCCACTTT.

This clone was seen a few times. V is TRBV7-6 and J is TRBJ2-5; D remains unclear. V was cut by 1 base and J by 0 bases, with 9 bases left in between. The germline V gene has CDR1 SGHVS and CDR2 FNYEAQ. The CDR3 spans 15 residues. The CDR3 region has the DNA TGTGCCAGCAGCTTAGTGGGCACGTACCAAGAGACCCAGTACTTC. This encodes CASSLVGTYQETQYF.